This entry features one T cell receptor beta chain sequence. Other nucleotide sequences from this sample produce the same CDR3. The method was immunoSEQ multiplex PCR; TCRdb's version includes in-frame clones alone and lacks a portion of them. The sample holds over 150,000 clones, around four fifths seen once. These data originate in a study of blood T cell repertoires in COVID-19. Whole-study context: COVID-19 samples from acute and convalescent phases originated in the United States, Italy and Spain.

With 4 bases clipped from V and 2 bases from J, the junction kept 6 bases outside the gene matches. This CDR3 comprises 14 residues. Germline V CDR1 and CDR2: SGDLS, YYNGEE. Seattle's cohort entered during active infection and was followed longitudinally. The material sequenced was peripheral blood. The receptor was isolated from a woman between 40 and 55 years old with COVID-19, enrolled during active disease. V usage is TRBV9 and J usage is TRBJ2-7; TRBD1 matches at 7 bases. The CDR3 DNA is TGTGCCAGCAGCCCGCGACAGGGACCCTACGAGCAGTACTTC. Translated: CASSPRQGPYEQYF.